This T cell receptor beta chain was captured in a study of siplizumab effects on memory and regulatory T cells. Study-wide points: Alloreactive CD4+ clones that could be mapped were on average around 70% Treg-derived with siplizumab, against around 27% in controls. Naive T cells apparently outstripped memory cells in diversity and seemed major alloresponse contributors.

As for this clone: The antigen is unknown.

In germline, CDR1 is MNHNS, CDR2 SASEGT. Trimming cost V 2 bases and J 1 base, with 12 bases left between them. The length of the CDR3 is 16 residues. Per sample, 80,000 to 100,000 TCR templates underwent assay. Here immunoSEQ multiplex PCR was the method, and the copy in TCRdb shows in-frame clones only, minus some. The sample records approximately 100,000 clones, around 90% being singletons. The V call is TRBV6-1, the J call TRBJ2-4; D gene uncertain. The source material was non-Treg CD4+ T cells sorted from blood. The receptor was derived from a human donor in good health. The CDR3 sequence is CASSETLSLAKNIQYF. The DNA of the CDR3 is TGTGCCAGCAGTGAAACCCTTAGTCTGGCCAAAAACATTCAGTACTTC.